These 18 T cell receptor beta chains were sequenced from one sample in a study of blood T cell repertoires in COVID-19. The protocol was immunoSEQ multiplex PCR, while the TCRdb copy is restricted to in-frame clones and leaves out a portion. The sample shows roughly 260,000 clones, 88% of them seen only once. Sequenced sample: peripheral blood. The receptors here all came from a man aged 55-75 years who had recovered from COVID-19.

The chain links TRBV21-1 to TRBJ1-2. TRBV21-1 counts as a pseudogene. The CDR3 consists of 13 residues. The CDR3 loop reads CASNPRPSYGYTF. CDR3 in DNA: TGTGCCAGCAACCCCCGCCCTAGCTATGGCTACACCTTC.

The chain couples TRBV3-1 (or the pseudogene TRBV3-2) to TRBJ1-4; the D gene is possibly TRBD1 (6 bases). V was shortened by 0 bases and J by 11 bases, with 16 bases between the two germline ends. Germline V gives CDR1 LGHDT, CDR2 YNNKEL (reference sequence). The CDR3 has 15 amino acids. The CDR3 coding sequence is TGTGCCAGCAGCCAAGATCCCCCGGACAGAAGGAAACTGTTTTTT. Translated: CASSQDPPDRRKLFF.

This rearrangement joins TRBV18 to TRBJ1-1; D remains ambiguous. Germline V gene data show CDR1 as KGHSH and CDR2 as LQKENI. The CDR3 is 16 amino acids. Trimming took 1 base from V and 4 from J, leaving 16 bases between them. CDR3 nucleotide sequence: TGTGCCAGCTCACCACTAGGAGGCCGGGAGGCCACTGAAGCTTTCTTT. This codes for CASSPLGGREATEAFF. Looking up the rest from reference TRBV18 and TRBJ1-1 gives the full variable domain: NAGVMQNPRHLVRRRGQEARLRCSPMKGHSHVYWYRQLPEEGLKFMVYLQKENIIDESGMPKERFSAEFPKEGPSILRIQQVVRGDSAAYFCASSPLGGREATEAFFGQGTRLTVV.

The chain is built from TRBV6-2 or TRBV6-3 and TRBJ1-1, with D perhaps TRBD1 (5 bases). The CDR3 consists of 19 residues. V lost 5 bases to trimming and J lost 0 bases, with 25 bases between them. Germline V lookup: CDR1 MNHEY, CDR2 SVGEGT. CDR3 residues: CASSPLRVRALYMNTEAFF. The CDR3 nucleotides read TGTGCCAGCAGTCCACTGAGAGTCAGGGCGCTTTACATGAACACTGAAGCTTTCTTT.

CDR3 DNA: TGTGCCAGCAGTGAGGCAGGGGCCAAGAACTATGGCTACACCTTC. Its protein is CASSEAGAKNYGYTF. This chain connects TRBV25-1 to TRBJ1-2; D is possibly TRBD1 (6 bases). CDR1 MGHDK and CDR2 SYGVNS come from the germline V gene. Trimming left V 3 bases short and J 2 bases short, with 13 bases between. The CDR3 spans 15 residues.

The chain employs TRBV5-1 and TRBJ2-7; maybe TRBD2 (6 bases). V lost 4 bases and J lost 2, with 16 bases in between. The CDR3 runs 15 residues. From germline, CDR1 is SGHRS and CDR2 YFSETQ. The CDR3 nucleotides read TGCGCCAGCAGCCCCAACAGCGGGCGGACCTACGAGCAGTACTTC. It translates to CASSPNSGRTYEQYF.

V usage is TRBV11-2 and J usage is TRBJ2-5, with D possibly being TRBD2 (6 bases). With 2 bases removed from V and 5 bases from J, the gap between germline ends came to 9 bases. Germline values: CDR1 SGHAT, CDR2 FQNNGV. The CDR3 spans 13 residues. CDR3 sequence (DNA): TGTGCCAGCAGCTTAAGCGGGTTGGAGACCCAGTACTTC. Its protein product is CASSLSGLETQYF. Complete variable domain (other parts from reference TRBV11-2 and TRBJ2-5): EAGVAQSPRYKIIEKRQSVAFWCNPISGHATLYWYQQILGQGPKLLIQFQNNGVVDDSQLPKDRFSAERLKGVDSTLKIQPAKLEDSAVYLCASSLSGLETQYFGPGTRLLVL.

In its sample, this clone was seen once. The CDR3 DNA is TGTGCCAGCAGTCCTCTAGCGGGGGGGCGGGGGACCCAGTACTTC. Residues: CASSPLAGGRGTQYF. The rearrangement joins TRBV6-5 to TRBJ2-5; 12 nucleotides match TRBD2. The CDR3 runs 15 residues. Trimming removed 5 bases from V and 7 bases from J; junction bases left unmatched: 8. Germline CDR1 and CDR2: MNHEY and SVGAGI.

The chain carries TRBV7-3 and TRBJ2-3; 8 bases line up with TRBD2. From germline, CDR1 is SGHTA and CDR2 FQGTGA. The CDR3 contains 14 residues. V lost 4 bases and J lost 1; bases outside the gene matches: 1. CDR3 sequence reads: CASSSAGGTDTQYF. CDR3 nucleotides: TGTGCCAGCAGCTCAGCGGGGGGCACAGATACGCAGTATTTT.

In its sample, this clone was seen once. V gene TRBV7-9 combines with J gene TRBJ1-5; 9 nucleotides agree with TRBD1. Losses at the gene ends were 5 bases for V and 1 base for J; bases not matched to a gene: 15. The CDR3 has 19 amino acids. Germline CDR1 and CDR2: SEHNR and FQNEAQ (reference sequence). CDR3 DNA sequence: TGTGCCAGCAGCCGAGGCACTGGGACAGGGCGGGGCAGCAATCAGCCCCAGCATTTT. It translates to CASSRGTGTGRGSNQPQHF. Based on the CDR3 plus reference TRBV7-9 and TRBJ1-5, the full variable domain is DTGVSQNPRHKITKRGQNVTFRCDPISEHNRLYWYRQTLGQGPEFLTYFQNEAQLEKSRLLSDRFSAERPKGSFSTLEIQRTEQGDSAMYLCASSRGTGTGRGSNQPQHFGDGTRLSIL.

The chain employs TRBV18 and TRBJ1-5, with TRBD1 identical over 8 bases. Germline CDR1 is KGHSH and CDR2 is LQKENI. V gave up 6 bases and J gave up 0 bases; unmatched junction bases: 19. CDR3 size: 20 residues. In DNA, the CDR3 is TGTGCCAGCTCCCGCGGCCAGGGGGCAACCGACTTATTTAGCAATCAGCCCCAGCATTTT. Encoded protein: CASSRGQGATDLFSNQPQHF.

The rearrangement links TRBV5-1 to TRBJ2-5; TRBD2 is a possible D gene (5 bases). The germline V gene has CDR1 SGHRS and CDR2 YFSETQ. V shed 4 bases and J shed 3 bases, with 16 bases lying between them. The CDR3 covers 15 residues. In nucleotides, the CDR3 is TGCGCCAGCAGCGCCTTGGCGGGTAGGGAAGAGACCCAGTACTTC. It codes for CASSALAGREETQYF.

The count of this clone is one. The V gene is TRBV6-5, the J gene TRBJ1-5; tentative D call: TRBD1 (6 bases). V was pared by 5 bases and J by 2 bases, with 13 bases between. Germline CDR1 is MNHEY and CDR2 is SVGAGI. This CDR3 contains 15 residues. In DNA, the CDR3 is TGTGCCAGCAGTCAGACAGGAGTACGCAATCAGCCCCAGCATTTT. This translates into CASSQTGVRNQPQHF.

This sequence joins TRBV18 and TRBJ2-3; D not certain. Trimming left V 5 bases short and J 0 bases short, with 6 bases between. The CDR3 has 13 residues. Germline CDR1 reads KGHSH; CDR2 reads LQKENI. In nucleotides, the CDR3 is TGTGCCAGCTCAGTTTCTAGCACAGATACGCAGTATTTT. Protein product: CASSVSSTDTQYF. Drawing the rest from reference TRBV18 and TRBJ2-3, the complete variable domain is NAGVMQNPRHLVRRRGQEARLRCSPMKGHSHVYWYRQLPEEGLKFMVYLQKENIIDESGMPKERFSAEFPKEGPSILRIQQVVRGDSAAYFCASSVSSTDTQYFGPGTRLTVL.

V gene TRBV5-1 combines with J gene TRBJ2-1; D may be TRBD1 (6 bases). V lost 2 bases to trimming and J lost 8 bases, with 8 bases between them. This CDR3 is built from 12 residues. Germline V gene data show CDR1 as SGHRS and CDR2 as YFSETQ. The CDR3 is CASSLQGDEQFF. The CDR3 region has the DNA TGCGCCAGCAGCTTACAGGGCGATGAGCAGTTCTTC.

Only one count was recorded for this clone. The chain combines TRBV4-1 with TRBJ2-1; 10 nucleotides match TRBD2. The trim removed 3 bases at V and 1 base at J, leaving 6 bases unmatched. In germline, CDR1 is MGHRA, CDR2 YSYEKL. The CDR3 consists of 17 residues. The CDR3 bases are TGCGCCAGCAGCCAGCCCACTAGCGGGGCATCCTACAATGAGCAGTTCTTC. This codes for CASSQPTSGASYNEQFF.

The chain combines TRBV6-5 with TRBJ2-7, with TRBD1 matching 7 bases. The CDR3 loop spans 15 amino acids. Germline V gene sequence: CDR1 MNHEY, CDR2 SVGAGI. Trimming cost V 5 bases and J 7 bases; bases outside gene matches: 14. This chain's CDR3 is CASSIRGGDPWEQYF. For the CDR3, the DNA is TGTGCCAGCAGTATCCGAGGGGGCGACCCCTGGGAGCAGTACTTC.

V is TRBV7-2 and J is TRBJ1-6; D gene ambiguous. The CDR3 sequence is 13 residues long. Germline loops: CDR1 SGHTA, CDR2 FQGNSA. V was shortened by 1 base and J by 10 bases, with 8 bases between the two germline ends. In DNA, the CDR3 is TGTGCCAGCAGCTTAGACAGAGACTCACCCCTCCACTTT. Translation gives CASSLDRDSPLHF.